This section outlines one T cell receptor (beta chain) sequence together with its context. Its cognate antigen is unknown. CDR3 length: 12 amino acids. V was clipped by 0 bases and J by 5 bases, with 2 bases between them. Germline CDR1 and CDR2: KGHDR and SFDVKD. The CDR3 regions of TCR beta were amplified from RNA transcripts. HTBI primers were used for first-round RT-PCR of the TCR CDR3. TCRdb re-called the multiplex PCR reads with MiXCR, one entry per CDR3 protein. The repertoire includes 160,000 or so distinct CDR3 sequences, approximately 9% of them detected once, and around 21% sits in the top ten. Participants, patients aged 18 to 65, had newly diagnosed hyperthyroidism with a duration under 2 months. The sample belongs to a study of T cells in Graves' hyperthyroidism and ophthalmopathy. The study's findings and limits: Most thyroid-expanded clonotypes above 0.001 were also found in blood.

This chain uses TRBV24-1 with TRBJ2-3; D ambiguous. The sequence came from a woman between 18 and 29 years old with Graves' hyperthyroidism that later progressed to Graves' ophthalmopathy. The material sequenced was blood. CDR3 residues: CATSDLVDTQYF. CDR3 bases: TGTGCCACCAGTGATTTGGTAGATACGCAGTATTTT.